This T cell receptor (beta chain) is from a study of T cells after yellow fever vaccination. Germline V gene sequence: CDR1 MNHEY, CDR2 SVGAGI. The CDR3 has 13 residues. To note about this clonotype: One junction end does not reproduce the germline sequence, and a read error may be involved.

MiXCR was run by TCRdb on the 5' RACE reads, yielding one entry per CDR3 protein. The profile shows 250,000 to 300,000 distinct CDR3 sequences, about 10% of them singletons. The receptor was isolated from a man younger than 35 who received the YFV17D yellow fever vaccine. This chain connects TRBV6-5 to TRBJ1-2; the match to TRBD1 covers 7 bases. The starting material was CD4+ T cells sorted from PBMCs, obtained 5 days after the yellow fever booster vaccination. The CDR3 nucleotides are TGTGCCAGCAGCCGACAGGGCTCCTATGCCTACACCTTC. It yields the protein CASSRQGSYAYTF.